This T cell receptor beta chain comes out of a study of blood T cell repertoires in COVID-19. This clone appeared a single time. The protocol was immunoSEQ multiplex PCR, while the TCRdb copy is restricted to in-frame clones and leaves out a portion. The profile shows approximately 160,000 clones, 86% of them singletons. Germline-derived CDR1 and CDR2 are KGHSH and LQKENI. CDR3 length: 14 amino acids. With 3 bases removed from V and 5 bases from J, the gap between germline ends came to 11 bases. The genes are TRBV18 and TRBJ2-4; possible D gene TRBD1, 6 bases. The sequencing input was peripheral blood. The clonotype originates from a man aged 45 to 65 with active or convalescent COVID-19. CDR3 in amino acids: CASSPKGTQNIQYF. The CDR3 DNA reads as TGTGCCAGCTCACCGAAGGGGACACAAAACATTCAGTACTTC.